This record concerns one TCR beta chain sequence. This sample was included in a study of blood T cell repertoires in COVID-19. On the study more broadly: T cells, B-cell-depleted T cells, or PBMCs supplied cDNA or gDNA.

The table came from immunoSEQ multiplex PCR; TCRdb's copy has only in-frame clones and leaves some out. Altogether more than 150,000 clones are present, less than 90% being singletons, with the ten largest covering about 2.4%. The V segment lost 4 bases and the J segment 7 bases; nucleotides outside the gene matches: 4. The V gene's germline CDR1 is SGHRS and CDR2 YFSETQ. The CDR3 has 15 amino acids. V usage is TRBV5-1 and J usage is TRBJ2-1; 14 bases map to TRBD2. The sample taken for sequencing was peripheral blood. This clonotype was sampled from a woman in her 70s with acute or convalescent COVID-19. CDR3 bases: TGCGCCAGCAGCCGACTAGCGGGGGGGCAGAATGAGCAGTTCTTC. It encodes CASSRLAGGQNEQFF.